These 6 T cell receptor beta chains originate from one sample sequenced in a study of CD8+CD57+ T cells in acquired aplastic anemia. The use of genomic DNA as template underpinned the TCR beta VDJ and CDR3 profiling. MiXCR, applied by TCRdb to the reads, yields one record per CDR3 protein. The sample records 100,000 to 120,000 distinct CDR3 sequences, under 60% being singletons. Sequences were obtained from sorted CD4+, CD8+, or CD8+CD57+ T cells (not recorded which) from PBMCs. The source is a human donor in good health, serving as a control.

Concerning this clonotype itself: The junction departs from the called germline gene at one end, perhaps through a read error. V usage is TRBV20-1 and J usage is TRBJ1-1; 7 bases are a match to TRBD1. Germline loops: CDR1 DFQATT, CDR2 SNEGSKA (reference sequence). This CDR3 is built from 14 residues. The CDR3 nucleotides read TGCTGTGCTGCACATGACAGGGTGTACACTGAAGCCTTCTTT. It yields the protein CCAAHDRVYTEAFF.

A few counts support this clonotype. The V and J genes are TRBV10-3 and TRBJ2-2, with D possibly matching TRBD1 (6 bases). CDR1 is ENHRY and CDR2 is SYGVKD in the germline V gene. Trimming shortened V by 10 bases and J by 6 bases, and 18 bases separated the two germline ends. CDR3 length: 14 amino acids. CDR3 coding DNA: TGTGCCACCAGCGACCAATACAGGGCCGGGGAGCTGTTTTTT. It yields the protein CATSDQYRAGELFF.

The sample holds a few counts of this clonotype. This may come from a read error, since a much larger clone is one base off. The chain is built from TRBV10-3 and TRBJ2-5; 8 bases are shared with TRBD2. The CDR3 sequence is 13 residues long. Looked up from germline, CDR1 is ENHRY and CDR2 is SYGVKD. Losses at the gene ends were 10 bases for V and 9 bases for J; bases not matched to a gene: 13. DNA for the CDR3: TGTGCCAGCGACTCGGCCGGGGGGGAGGCCCAGTACTTC. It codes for CASDSAGGEAQYF.

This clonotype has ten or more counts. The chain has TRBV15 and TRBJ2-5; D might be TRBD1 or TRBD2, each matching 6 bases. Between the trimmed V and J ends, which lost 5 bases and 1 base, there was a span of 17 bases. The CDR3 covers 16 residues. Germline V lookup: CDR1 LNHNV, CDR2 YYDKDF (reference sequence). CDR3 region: CATSSNWGALQETQYF. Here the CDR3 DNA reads TGTGCCACCAGCTCTAACTGGGGGGCCCTCCAAGAGACCCAGTACTTC.

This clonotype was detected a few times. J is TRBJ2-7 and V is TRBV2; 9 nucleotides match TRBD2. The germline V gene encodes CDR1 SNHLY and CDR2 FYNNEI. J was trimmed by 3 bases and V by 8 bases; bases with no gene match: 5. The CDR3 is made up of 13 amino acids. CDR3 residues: CASGGLANYEQYF. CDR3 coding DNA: TGTGCCAGCGGGGGACTAGCTAACTACGAGCAGTACTTC.

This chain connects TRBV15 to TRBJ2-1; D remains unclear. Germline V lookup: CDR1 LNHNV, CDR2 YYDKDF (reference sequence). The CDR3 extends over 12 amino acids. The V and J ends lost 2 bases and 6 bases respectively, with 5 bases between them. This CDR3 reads CATSRLPNEQFF. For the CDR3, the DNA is TGTGCCACCAGCAGACTGCCCAATGAGCAGTTCTTC.